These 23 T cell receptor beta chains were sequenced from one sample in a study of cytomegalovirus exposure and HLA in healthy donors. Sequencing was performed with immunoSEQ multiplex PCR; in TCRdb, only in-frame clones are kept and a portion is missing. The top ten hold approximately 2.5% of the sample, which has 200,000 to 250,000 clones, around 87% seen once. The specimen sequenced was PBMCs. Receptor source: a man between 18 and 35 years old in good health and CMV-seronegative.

The CDR3 sequence: CASSQWGTGNEAFF. Written as DNA, the CDR3 is TGCGCCAGCAGCCAGTGGGGGACAGGGAATGAAGCTTTCTTT. J is TRBJ1-1 and V is TRBV4-3; the match to TRBD1 covers 9 bases. Germline V gene data show CDR1 as LGHNA and CDR2 as YSLEER. After removal of 3 bases from V and 7 bases from J, the junction contained 6 bases not matched to a gene. The CDR3 runs 14 residues.

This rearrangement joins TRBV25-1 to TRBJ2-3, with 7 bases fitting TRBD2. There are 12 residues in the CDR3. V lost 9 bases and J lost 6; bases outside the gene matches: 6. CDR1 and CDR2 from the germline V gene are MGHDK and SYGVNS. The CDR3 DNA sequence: TGTGCCAGTTCCTTGGGGGGGGATACGCAGTATTTT. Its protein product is CASSLGGDTQYF.

As DNA, the CDR3 is TGTGCCAGCAGACCCTCTTCCAGTGGTGCCTACGAGCAGTACTTC. It translates to CASRPSSSGAYEQYF. V and J are TRBV6-5 and TRBJ2-7; D is unclear. Germline CDR1 reads MNHEY; CDR2 reads SVGAGI. Trimming shortened V by 6 bases and J by 2 bases, and 17 bases separated the two germline ends. The CDR3 length is 15 residues.

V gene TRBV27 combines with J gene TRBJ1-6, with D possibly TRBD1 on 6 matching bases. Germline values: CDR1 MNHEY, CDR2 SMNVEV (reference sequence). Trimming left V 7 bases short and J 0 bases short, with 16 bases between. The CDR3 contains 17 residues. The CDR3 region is CASTDSLVSSYNSPLHF. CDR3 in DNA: TGTGCCAGCACGGACAGCCTGGTTAGCTCCTATAATTCACCCCTCCACTTT.

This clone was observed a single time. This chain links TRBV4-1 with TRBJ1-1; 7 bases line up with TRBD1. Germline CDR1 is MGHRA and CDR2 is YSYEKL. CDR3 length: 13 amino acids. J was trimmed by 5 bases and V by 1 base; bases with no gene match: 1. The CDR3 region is CASSQGQGTEAFF. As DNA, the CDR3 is TGCGCCAGCAGCCAAGGACAGGGAACTGAAGCTTTCTTT.

The DNA for the CDR3 is TGTGCCAGCAGCCGAGGGACAGGGTCGTTTGACGGGGAGCTGTTTTTT. It translates to CASSRGTGSFDGELFF. This rearrangement joins TRBV27 to TRBJ2-2, with TRBD1 matching 9 bases. CDR3 length: 16 amino acids. The junction had 12 bases not matched to a gene; V was cut back by 6 bases and J by 7 bases. Per germline, CDR1 MNHEY and CDR2 SMNVEV (reference sequence).

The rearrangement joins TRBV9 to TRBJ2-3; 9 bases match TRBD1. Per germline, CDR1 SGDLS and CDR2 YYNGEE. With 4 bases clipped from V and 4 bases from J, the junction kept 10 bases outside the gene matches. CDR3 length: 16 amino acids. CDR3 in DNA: TGTGCCAGCAGCCCCAGGGGACAGGGATTATCAGATACGCAGTATTTT. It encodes CASSPRGQGLSDTQYF. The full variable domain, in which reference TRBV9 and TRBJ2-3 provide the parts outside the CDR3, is DSGVTQTPKHLITATGQRVTLRCSPRSGDLSVYWYQQSLDQGLQFLIQYYNGEERAKGNILERFSAQQFPDLHSELNLSSLELGDSALYFCASSPRGQGLSDTQYFGPGTRLTVL.

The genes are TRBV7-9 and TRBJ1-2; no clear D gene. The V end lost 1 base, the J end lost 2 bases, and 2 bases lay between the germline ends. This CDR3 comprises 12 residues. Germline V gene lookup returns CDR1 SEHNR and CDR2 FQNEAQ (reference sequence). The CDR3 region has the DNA TGTGCCAGCAGCTTAGTAAACTATGGCTACACCTTC. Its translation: CASSLVNYGYTF.

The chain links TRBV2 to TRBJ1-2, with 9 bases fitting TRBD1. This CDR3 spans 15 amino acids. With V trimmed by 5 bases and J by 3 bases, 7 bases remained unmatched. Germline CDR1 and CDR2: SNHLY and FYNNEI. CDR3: CASSLGQGLYYGYTF. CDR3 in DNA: TGTGCCAGCAGTCTTGGACAGGGGCTTTACTATGGCTACACCTTC.

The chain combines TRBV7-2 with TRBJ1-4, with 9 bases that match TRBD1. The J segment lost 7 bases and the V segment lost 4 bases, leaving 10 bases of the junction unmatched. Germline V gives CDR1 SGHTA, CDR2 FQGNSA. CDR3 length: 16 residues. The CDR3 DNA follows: TGTGCCAGCAGCTCGGGAACAGGGGGCACAGGTGAAAAACTGTTTTTT. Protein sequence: CASSSGTGGTGEKLFF. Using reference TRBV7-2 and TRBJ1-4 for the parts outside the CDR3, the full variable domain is GAGVSQSPSNKVTEKGKDVELRCDPISGHTALYWYRQSLGQGLEFLIYFQGNSAPDKSGLPSDRFSAERTGGSVSTLTIQRTQQEDSAVYLCASSSGTGGTGEKLFFGSGTQLSVL.

CDR3 in amino acids: CASSPGTSETQYF. Here the CDR3 DNA reads TGCGCCAGCAGCCCCGGGACTAGCGAGACCCAGTACTTC. The gene calls are TRBV5-1 and TRBJ2-5, with 9 bases lining up with TRBD2. V was clipped by 4 bases and J by 5 bases; unmatched bases: 3. CDR3 length: 13 residues. Germline values: CDR1 SGHRS, CDR2 YFSETQ.

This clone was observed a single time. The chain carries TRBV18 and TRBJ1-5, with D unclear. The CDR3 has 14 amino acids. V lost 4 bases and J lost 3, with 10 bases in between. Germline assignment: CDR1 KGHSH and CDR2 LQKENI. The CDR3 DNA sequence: TGTGCCAGCTCACTGGACGGGATCAATCAGCCCCAGCATTTT. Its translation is CASSLDGINQPQHF.

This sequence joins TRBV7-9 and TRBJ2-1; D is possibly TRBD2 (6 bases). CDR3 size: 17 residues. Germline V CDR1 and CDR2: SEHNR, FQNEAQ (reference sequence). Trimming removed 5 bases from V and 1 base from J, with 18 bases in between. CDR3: CASSVTRDSHSYNEQFF. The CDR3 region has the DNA TGTGCCAGCAGCGTAACCCGGGACTCACATTCCTACAATGAGCAGTTCTTC.

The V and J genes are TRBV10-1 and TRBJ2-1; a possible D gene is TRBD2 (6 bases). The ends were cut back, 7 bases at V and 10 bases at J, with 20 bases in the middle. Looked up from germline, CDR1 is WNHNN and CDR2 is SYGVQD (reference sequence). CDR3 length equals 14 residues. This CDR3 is CASNRDGGHGEQFF. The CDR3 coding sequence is TGCGCCAGCAACCGGGACGGAGGGCATGGGGAGCAGTTCTTC.

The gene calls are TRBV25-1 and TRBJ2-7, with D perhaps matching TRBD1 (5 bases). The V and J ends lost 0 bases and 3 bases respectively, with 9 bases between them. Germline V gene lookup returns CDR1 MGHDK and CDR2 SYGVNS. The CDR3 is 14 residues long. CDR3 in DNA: TGTGCCAGCAGTGAATATTACAGGTACTACGAGCAGTACTTC. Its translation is CASSEYYRYYEQYF.

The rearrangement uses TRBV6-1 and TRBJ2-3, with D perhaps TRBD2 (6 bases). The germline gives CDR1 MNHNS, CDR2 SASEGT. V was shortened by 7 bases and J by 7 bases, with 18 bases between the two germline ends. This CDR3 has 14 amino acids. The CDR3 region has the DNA TGTGCCAGCACGGAGGGGACTTCCTTTTATACGCAGTATTTT. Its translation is CASTEGTSFYTQYF.

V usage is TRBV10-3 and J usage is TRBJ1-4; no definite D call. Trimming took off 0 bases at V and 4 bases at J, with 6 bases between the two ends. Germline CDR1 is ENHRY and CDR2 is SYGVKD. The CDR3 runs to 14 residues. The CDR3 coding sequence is TGTGCCATCAGTGAGTCTGTGTATAATGAAAAACTGTTTTTT. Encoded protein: CAISESVYNEKLFF.

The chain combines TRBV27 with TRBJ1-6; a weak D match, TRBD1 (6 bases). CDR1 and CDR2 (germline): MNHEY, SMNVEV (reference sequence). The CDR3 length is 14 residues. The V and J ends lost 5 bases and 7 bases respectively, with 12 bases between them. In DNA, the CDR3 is TGTGCCAGCAGTCTGGGGGCTTGGAATTCACCCCTCCACTTT. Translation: CASSLGAWNSPLHF.

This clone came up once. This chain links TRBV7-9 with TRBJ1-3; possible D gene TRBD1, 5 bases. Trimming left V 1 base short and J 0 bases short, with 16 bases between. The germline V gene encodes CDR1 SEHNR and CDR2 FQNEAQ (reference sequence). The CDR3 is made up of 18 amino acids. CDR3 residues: CASSLVAGRTYSGNTIYF. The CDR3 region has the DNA TGTGCCAGCAGCTTAGTCGCCGGCAGGACATACTCTGGAAACACCATATATTTT.

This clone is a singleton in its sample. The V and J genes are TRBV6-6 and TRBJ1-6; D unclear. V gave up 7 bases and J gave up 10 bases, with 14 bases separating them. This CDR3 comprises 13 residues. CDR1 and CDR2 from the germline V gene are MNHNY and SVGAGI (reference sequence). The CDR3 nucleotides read TGTGCCAGCACCAACGGGGTACGGTCACCCCTCCACTTT. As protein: CASTNGVRSPLHF.

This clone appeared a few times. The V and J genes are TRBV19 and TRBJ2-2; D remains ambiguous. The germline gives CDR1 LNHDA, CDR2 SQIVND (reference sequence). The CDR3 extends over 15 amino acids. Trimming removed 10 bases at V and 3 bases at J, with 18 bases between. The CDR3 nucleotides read TGTGCCACTTTAAGGCGCGGATTGGACACCGGGGAGCTGTTTTTT. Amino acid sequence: CATLRRGLDTGELFF. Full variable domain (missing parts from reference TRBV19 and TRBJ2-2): DGGITQSPKYLFRKEGQNVTLSCEQNLNHDAMYWYRQDPGQGLRLIYYSQIVNDFQKGDIAEGYSVSREKKESFPLTVTSAQKNPTAFYLCATLRRGLDTGELFFGEGSRLTVL.

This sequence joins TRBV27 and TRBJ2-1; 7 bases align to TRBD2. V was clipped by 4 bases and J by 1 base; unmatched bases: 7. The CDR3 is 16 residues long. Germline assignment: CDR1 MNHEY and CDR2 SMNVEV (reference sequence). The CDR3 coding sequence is TGTGCCAGCAGTTCCCACCCGGGGGGTTCCTACAATGAGCAGTTCTTC. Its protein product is CASSSHPGGSYNEQFF.

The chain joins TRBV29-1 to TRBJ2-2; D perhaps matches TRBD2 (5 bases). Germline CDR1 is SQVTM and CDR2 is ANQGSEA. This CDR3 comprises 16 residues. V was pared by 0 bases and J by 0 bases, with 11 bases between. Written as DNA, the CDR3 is TGCAGCGTTGAAGATCTCGGGGAGACGAACACCGGGGAGCTGTTTTTT. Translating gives CSVEDLGETNTGELFF.